This TCR beta chain emerged from a study of shared clonotypes between healthy human individuals. Germline trimming cut 7 bases from V and 5 bases from J; bases unmatched to any gene: 1. The CDR3 totals 12 residues. The germline V gene has CDR1 SNHLY and CDR2 FYNNEI. The authors ran the assay at deep level. Data came from immunoSEQ multiplex PCR; TCRdb stores just in-frame clones and leaves some out. The data show roughly 1.5 million clones, with 95% to 99% seen just once and 0.45% held by the top ten. The chain recombines TRBV2 with TRBJ2-5; 10 bases fit TRBD1. The source is a man under 40 in good health. Sequencing was performed on naive CD4+ T cells sorted from blood. Specified subset: CD45RA+ positively selected. CDR3 sequence reads: CASKGQGETQYF. In DNA, the CDR3 is TGTGCCAGCAAGGGACAGGGGGAGACCCAGTACTTC.